This TCR beta chain derives from a study of Tregs in tolerant kidney transplant recipients. Germline V gene data show CDR1 as SGHTA and CDR2 as FQGTGA. V lost 3 bases and J 5 bases, leaving 14 bases between the germline ends. The CDR3 extends over 15 amino acids. General study findings and limits: Antigen-driven expansion was suggested because donor-specific Tregs expanded more than all Tregs in tolerant patients. Few patients were studied, so findings need validation in larger groups. Nucleotide sequences could not be compared across some patients' samples due to primer changes.

TCRdb's copy holds only in-frame clones and misses some; the assay was immunoSEQ multiplex PCR. The table lists about 94,000 clones, 80% to 95% of them singletons. About this clone itself: Its antigen is undetermined. Other DNA sequences in the sample encode the same CDR3.

The genes are TRBV7-3 and TRBJ2-4; TRBD2 might be the D (5 bases). The TCR sequence derives from a human donor who received a combined kidney and bone marrow transplant. The starting material was CD4+ T cells from blood, obtained before the transplant. CDR3 sequence (DNA): TGTGCCAGCAGCTTGTCTGGGCTAGCAGAAAACATTCAGTACTTC. Protein sequence: CASSLSGLAENIQYF.